Following are 6 T cell receptor beta chains from one sample sequenced in a study of T-cell reconstitution after alpha-beta-depleted transplantation in children. For TCRbeta, the library was prepared with unique molecular identifiers. One entry per CDR3 protein results from TCRdb running MiXCR on the PCR reads. This table has 350,000 to 500,000 distinct CDR3 sequences, approximately 41% appearing once. The starting material was PBMCs, obtained before TCRalphabeta/CD19-depleted stem cell transplant. The receptors were gathered from a girl between 2 and 10 years old with aplastic anemia, due to receive a stem cell transplant.

This clonotype was observed a handful of times. The rearrangement uses TRBV20-1 and TRBJ1-2; weak D call: TRBD1 (5 bases). The CDR3 length is 13 residues. The V gene's germline CDR1 is DFQATT and CDR2 SNEGSKA (reference sequence). Trimming took 6 bases from V and 2 from J, leaving 13 bases between them. The CDR3 DNA sequence: TGCAGTGCCAGTCGGGGGGTGAACTATGGCTACACCTTC. Encoded protein: CSASRGVNYGYTF.

The chain employs TRBV5-6 and TRBJ1-2; D is unresolved. This CDR3 is built from 12 residues. From germline, CDR1 is SGHDT and CDR2 YYEEEE. The V end was cut by 1 base, the J end by 4 bases, with 5 bases between. CDR3 sequence reads: CASSLNSYGYTF. CDR3 sequence (DNA): TGTGCCAGCAGCTTGAACAGCTATGGCTACACCTTC.

The chain has TRBV20-1 and TRBJ2-5; 10 bases match TRBD2. Looked up from germline, CDR1 is DFQATT and CDR2 is SNEGSKA (reference sequence). CDR3 size: 13 residues. CDR3: CSATSGPRETQYF. The CDR3 DNA reads TGCAGCGCGACTAGCGGGCCGCGGGAGACCCAGTACTTC.

CDR3 in DNA: TGTGCCAGCAGTTACGACGCCAGGGGAGTGAGGAACACCTACGAGCAGTACTTC. Encoded protein: CASSYDARGVRNTYEQYF. The J gene is TRBJ2-7, the V gene TRBV6-5; D is perhaps TRBD1 (6 bases). Germline assignment: CDR1 MNHEY and CDR2 SVGAGI. This CDR3 is built from 18 residues. The germline V and J ends were trimmed by 2 bases and 2 bases, with 22 bases remaining between them.

The J gene is TRBJ1-5, the V gene TRBV5-1; D is unclear. CDR1 is SGHRS, CDR2 YFSETQ, per germline. The CDR3 is 14 residues long. Trimming left V 1 base short and J 2 bases short, with 7 bases between. The CDR3 sequence is CASSLSGGNQPQHF. CDR3 bases: TGCGCCAGCAGCTTGTCTGGGGGCAATCAGCCCCAGCATTTT.

The chain has TRBV5-1 and TRBJ2-3; 8 nucleotides line up with TRBD2. V shed 5 bases, J shed 4 bases, and the junction held 15 bases outside the gene matches. Germline V CDR1 and CDR2: SGHRS, YFSETQ. The CDR3 runs to 17 residues. CDR3 loop: CASSGGSGAGGPDTQYF. In DNA form, the CDR3 reads TGCGCCAGCAGTGGTGGTAGTGGTGCGGGGGGCCCAGATACGCAGTATTTT.